This record looks at one T cell receptor beta chain sequence and its context. Preparation of the TCRbeta library used unique molecular identifiers. TCRdb called the PCR reads again in MiXCR, with one record for every CDR3 protein. The sample yields about 400,000 distinct CDR3 sequences, roughly 22% seen once. This entry belongs to a study of T-cell reconstitution after alpha-beta-depleted transplantation in children. This CDR3 region has 15 residues. With 4 bases removed from V and 2 bases from J, the gap between germline ends came to 15 bases. The germline CDR1 and CDR2 sequences are SGHRS and YFSETQ.

The TCR sequence derives from a human donor who donated a stem cell graft to a child with acute myeloid leukemia. Sequenced material: PBMCs from the stem cell graft donor, taken from the stem cell graft. The chain recombines TRBV5-1 with TRBJ1-1; D is possibly TRBD1 (6 bases). DNA for the CDR3: TGCGCCAGCAGCACATGGACAGCCACAAACACTGAAGCTTTCTTT. Protein sequence: CASSTWTATNTEAFF. The whole variable domain, remainder taken from reference TRBV5-1 and TRBJ1-1, is KAGVTQTPRYLIKTRGQQVTLSCSPISGHRSVSWYQQTPGQGLQFLFEYFSETQRNKGNFPGRFSGRQFSNSRSEMNVSTLELGDSALYLCASSTWTATNTEAFFGQGTRLTVV.